This T cell receptor (beta chain) derives from a study of early T cells in non-severe SARS-CoV-2 infection. TCRdb called the 5' RACE reads again in MiXCR, with one record for every CDR3 protein. The sample records under 100,000 distinct CDR3 sequences, approximately 10% being singletons. This CDR3 has 14 residues. CDR1 and CDR2 from the germline V gene are LGHDT and YNNKEL (reference sequence). V shed 0 bases and J shed 14 bases, with 17 bases lying between them. The sample taken for sequencing was whole blood. The TCR comes from an adult who was a healthcare worker with PCR-confirmed SARS-CoV-2 infection or an uninfected control (not recorded which). The J gene is TRBJ1-5, the V gene TRBV3-1, with no clear D. The CDR3 spells CASSQDPLGIGKHF. CDR3 nucleotide sequence: TGTGCCAGCAGCCAAGATCCTCTGGGCATTGGAAAGCATTTT. Drawing the rest from reference TRBV3-1 and TRBJ1-5, the complete variable domain is DTAVSQTPKYLVTQMGNDKSIKCEQNLGHDTMYWYKQDSKKFLKIMFSYNNKELIINETVPNRFSPKSPDKAHLNLHINSLELGDSAVYFCASSQDPLGIGKHFGDGTRLSIL.